This is a list of T cell receptor beta chains from one sample in a study of blood T cell repertoires in COVID-19. TCRdb's copy holds only in-frame clones and misses some; the assay was immunoSEQ multiplex PCR. This sample carries around 300,000 clones, around 90% of them seen once, and the ten largest clones take approximately 2.9%. Input material: peripheral blood. Every receptor here comes from a woman in her 30s with COVID-19, enrolled during active disease. The CDR3 runs from the conserved cysteine through the conserved F or W. A D gene is named only where the DNA matches it firmly. Size is stated for part of the rows, as once, few or many counts, or as a class when the clone is expanded.

TGTGCCTGGGCTTCGGAGGTGGGCACTGAAGCTTTCTTT | CAWASEVGTEAFF | TRBJ1-1 | - | TRBV30 | once
TGCAGCGTTGAACCTGTCTCGAGTGAAGCTTTCTTT | CSVEPVSSEAFF | TRBJ1-1 | - | TRBV29-1 | -
TGTGCCAGCAGCGAAAAAAACTCCCTCCTAGCGGGTAGGAACAATGAGCAGTTCTTC | CASSEKNSLLAGRNNEQFF | TRBJ2-1 | TRBD2 | TRBV7-6 | -
TGCGCCAGCAGTGAGTCGTGGCGGGAGACTTACAATGAGCAGTTCTTC | CASSESWRETYNEQFF | TRBJ2-1 | TRBD2 | TRBV10-2 | -
TGCGCCAGCAGACCTGACCGCAGGGCTGAAGCTTTCTTT | CASRPDRRAEAFF | TRBJ1-1 | - | TRBV4-1 | -
TGTGCCAGTAGTGTTGACCAAGGGACAAATTCACCCCTCCACTTT | CASSVDQGTNSPLHF | TRBJ1-6 | - | TRBV19 | -
TGTGCCAGCAGGGACAGGGCAGACTATGGCTACACCTTC | CASRDRADYGYTF | TRBJ1-2 | TRBD1 | TRBV27 | -
TGTGCCTGGAGTCGACGTGGACAGGGGGGGATCACTGAAGCTTTCTTT | CAWSRRGQGGITEAFF | TRBJ1-1 | TRBD1 | TRBV30 | -
TGTGCCAGCAGCCCAAGGAACCGGGACAGCTCCTACGAGCAGTACTTC | CASSPRNRDSSYEQYF | TRBJ2-7 | TRBD1 | TRBV7-8 | -
TGTGCCAGCAGCAAAACCCGGGACTTCTCCGGCTACACCTTC | CASSKTRDFSGYTF | TRBJ1-2 | - | TRBV21-1 | -
TGTGCCAGCAGCCCGACTAGCGGGCTCGTGGGAGAGTTCTTC | CASSPTSGLVGEFF | TRBJ2-1 | TRBD2 | TRBV11-2 | -
TGTGCCAGTAGTATAATAACCGGGACAGGGGTTTATCAGCCCCAGCATTTT | CASSIITGTGVYQPQHF | TRBJ1-5 | TRBD1 | TRBV19 | -
TGTGCCAGCAGTCCCCGACAGGTTCCCTACGAGCAGTACTTC | CASSPRQVPYEQYF | TRBJ2-7 | - | TRBV28 | -
TGTGCCAGCAGTTTGGGACTAGCGGGAGCTCCCGAATACAATGAGCAGTTCTTC | CASSLGLAGAPEYNEQFF | TRBJ2-1 | TRBD2 | TRBV27 | -
TGTGCCACCAGTGATTTCACGTACAGGGAGGGCTACACCTTC | CATSDFTYREGYTF | TRBJ1-2 | - | TRBV24-1 | -
TGTGCCAGCAGCTTAGAAGGCTTGGACAGAAGGAATTCACCCCTCCACTTT | CASSLEGLDRRNSPLHF | TRBJ1-6 | - | TRBV7-9 | -
TGTGCCAGCAGTGAATCCCTAGCAGCCAAAAACATTCAGTACTTC | CASSESLAAKNIQYF | TRBJ2-4 | - | TRBV6-1 | -
TGTGCCAGCAGCCAAAGGGACAGGGTAACAGATACGCAGTATTTT | CASSQRDRVTDTQYF | TRBJ2-3 | TRBD1 | TRBV3-1/TRBV3-2 | -
TGTGCCTGGAGTGTGGGCAGGGACTATGGCTACACCTTC | CAWSVGRDYGYTF | TRBJ1-2 | - | TRBV30 | -
TGTGCCAGCAGTGAGAGTGAGGACGAGCAGTACTTC | CASSESEDEQYF | TRBJ2-7 | - | TRBV2 | -
TGTGCCAGCGGCCCGACAGTATATAATTCACCCCTCCACTTT | CASGPTVYNSPLHF | TRBJ1-6 | - | TRBV9 | -
TGTGCCAGCGGGACCGGGACAGGGCGGTACGAGCAGTACTTC | CASGTGTGRYEQYF | TRBJ2-7 | TRBD1 | TRBV28 | -
TGTGCCAGCAGCCCGGGGACTAGCGGTTTCTACGAGCAGTACTTC | CASSPGTSGFYEQYF | TRBJ2-7 | TRBD2 | TRBV11-2 | -
TGTGCCAGCAGCTTGGGGCCGGGCTCCTACGAGCAGTACTTC | CASSLGPGSYEQYF | TRBJ2-7 | - | TRBV5-8 | -
TGTGCCAGCAGCTGGGGCGCCAGCACAGATACGCAGTATTTT | CASSWGASTDTQYF | TRBJ2-3 | - | TRBV7-2 | -
TGCGCCAGCAGCCTCGGACTAGCGTCAGGAGATACGCAGTATTTT | CASSLGLASGDTQYF | TRBJ2-3 | TRBD2 | TRBV5-1 | -
TGTGCCAGCAGTTACCCGAGCTCCTACGAGCAGTACTTC | CASSYPSSYEQYF | TRBJ2-7 | - | TRBV6-6 | -